These 26 T cell receptor beta chains share one sample of origin, sequenced in a study of identical twins' blood T cells. Each CDR3 protein is one row after TCRdb ran MiXCR on the 5' RACE reads. The sample includes 400,000 or so distinct CDR3 sequences, about 28% seen only once; the top ten take about 6%. Sequencing was performed on PBMCs. The receptors derive from a woman aged 18-50 years in good health.

This clonotype was seen many times. CDR3 nucleotides: TGTGCCAGCAGTGAACTAGCGGGGGGGCAAGAGACCCAGTACTTC. Translated, it gives CASSELAGGQETQYF. V usage is TRBV6-1 and J usage is TRBJ2-5, with 12 bases aligning to TRBD2. J lost 2 bases, V lost 2 bases, and 0 bases had no gene match. The CDR3 length is 15 residues. The germline CDR1 and CDR2 sequences are MNHNS and SASEGT.

The genes are TRBV30 and TRBJ2-2; D ambiguous. The germline CDR1 and CDR2 sequences are GTSNPN and SVGIG (reference sequence). V shed 0 bases and J shed 0 bases, with 2 bases lying between them. CDR3 size: 13 residues. CDR3 DNA: TGTGCCTGGAGTGTACCGAACACCGGGGAGCTGTTTTTT. Protein: CAWSVPNTGELFF.

There are many counts of this clonotype. The CDR3 DNA is TGTGCCAGCAGCCAGACTAGCGGGGGACTCAATGAGCAGTTCTTC. As protein: CASSQTSGGLNEQFF. This chain connects TRBV3-1 to TRBJ2-1; 12 positions agree with TRBD2. The CDR3 length is 15 residues. CDR1 LGHDT and CDR2 YNNKEL come from the germline V gene (reference sequence). Losses at the gene ends were 3 bases for V and 6 bases for J; bases not matched to a gene: 3.

The chain is built from TRBV28 and TRBJ1-4; D is unresolved. V shed 8 bases and J shed 0 bases, with 13 bases lying between them. Germline CDR1 MDHEN, CDR2 SYDVKM. This CDR3 comprises 15 residues. The CDR3, as DNA: TGTGCCAGCGGGTCCGACCACCCAACTAATGAAAAACTGTTTTTT. Its protein product is CASGSDHPTNEKLFF.

The chain combines TRBV3-1 with TRBJ2-2; TRBD2 matches 7 bases. The CDR3 runs to 16 residues. The V gene's germline CDR1 is LGHDT and CDR2 YNNKEL (reference sequence). Trimming removed 4 bases from V and 2 bases from J; junction bases left unmatched: 7. CDR3 loop: CASSRGGLFNTGELFF. CDR3 nucleotides: TGTGCCAGCAGCCGCGGGGGACTATTCAACACCGGGGAGCTGTTTTTT. The entire variable domain, with the rest obtained from reference TRBV3-1 and TRBJ2-2, is as follows: DTAVSQTPKYLVTQMGNDKSIKCEQNLGHDTMYWYKQDSKKFLKIMFSYNNKELIINETVPNRFSPKSPDKAHLNLHINSLELGDSAVYFCASSRGGLFNTGELFFGEGSRLTVL.

The genes are TRBV2 and TRBJ2-1; D might be TRBD1 (5 bases). Germline-derived CDR1 and CDR2 are SNHLY and FYNNEI. This CDR3 is built from 11 residues. Trimming pared 8 bases from V and 7 bases from J, leaving 9 bases between. As DNA, the CDR3 is TGTGCCAGCGGTAGGGGTAATGAGCAGTTCTTC. Its translation: CASGRGNEQFF.

In this sample, this clonotype turned up a few times. The rearrangement joins TRBV29-1 to TRBJ1-5; D remains ambiguous. There are 12 residues in the CDR3. CDR1 and CDR2 (germline): SQVTM, ANQGSEA. V lost 4 bases, J lost 6 bases, and 10 bases lay in between. The CDR3 sequence is CSVVGDGQPQHF. The CDR3 nucleotides read TGCAGCGTTGTTGGGGATGGTCAGCCCCAGCATTTT.

This rearrangement joins TRBV19 to TRBJ1-2; D not certain. Germline V lookup: CDR1 LNHDA, CDR2 SQIVND (reference sequence). This CDR3 is 13 amino acids long. V was pared by 4 bases and J by 6 bases, with 12 bases between. The CDR3 DNA is TGTGCCAGTAGTAGTTTCGGGATTGATGGCTACACCTTC. Its translation is CASSSFGIDGYTF.

This clonotype was counted only a few times. The genes are TRBV20-1 and TRBJ1-1; D might be TRBD1 (5 bases). CDR1 and CDR2 (germline): DFQATT, SNEGSKA (reference sequence). The CDR3 sequence is 12 residues long. V was clipped by 0 bases and J by 8 bases, with 10 bases between them. The CDR3 region is CSARDWGLEAFF. CDR3 sequence (DNA): TGCAGTGCTAGAGATTGGGGGTTGGAAGCTTTCTTT.

This clonotype was observed a few times. The V and J genes are TRBV4-1 and TRBJ1-5; 10 bases map to TRBD1. This CDR3 is built from 15 residues. Per germline, CDR1 MGHRA and CDR2 YSYEKL. With 4 bases clipped from V and 5 bases from J, the junction kept 5 bases outside the gene matches. CDR3 coding DNA: TGCGCCAGCAGCCCCATCGACAGGGGGCATCAGCCCCAGCATTTT. Translation: CASSPIDRGHQPQHF.

Note on this clonotype: An end of the junction differs from the germline gene, which may be a read error. The chain is built from TRBV12-3 or TRBV12-4 and TRBJ1-1; maybe TRBD1 (5 bases). This CDR3 spans 17 amino acids. The CDR3 DNA reads as TGTGCCAGCAGTCCAAATGGGAGGGGCCCATTGAACACTGGAGCTTTCTTT. It translates to CASSPNGRGPLNTGAFF.

The CDR3 sequence is CAISDRGGRTGEAFF. CDR3 DNA: TGTGCCATCAGTGATAGAGGAGGCAGGACAGGGGAAGCTTTCTTT. The rearrangement links TRBV10-3 to TRBJ1-1, with TRBD1 matching 8 bases. Germline CDR1 ENHRY, CDR2 SYGVKD. This CDR3 comprises 15 residues. V lost 3 bases and J lost 8; bases outside the gene matches: 11.

This clonotype was detected a few times. Relative to the germline gene, one junction end is altered; a read error may explain this. J is TRBJ1-1 and V is TRBV5-6; D perhaps matches TRBD1 (6 bases). CDR3 length: 12 amino acids. Germline CDR1 SGHDT, CDR2 YYEEEE. The CDR3 DNA reads as TGTGCCAGCAGCTTTGGGGACACTGAAGCTTTATTT. Its translation: CASSFGDTEALF.

The genes are TRBV20-1 and TRBJ2-3; D not certain. This CDR3 spans 11 amino acids. The V end lost 0 bases, the J end lost 5 bases, and 3 bases lay between the germline ends. CDR1 is DFQATT and CDR2 is SNEGSKA in the germline V gene (reference sequence). The CDR3 DNA sequence: TGCAGTGCTAGAGAGCGAGATACGCAGTATTTT. Translating it yields CSARERDTQYF.

This chain connects TRBV20-1 to TRBJ1-6, with D tentatively TRBD1 (6 bases). This CDR3 comprises 17 residues. Trimming pared 5 bases from V and 0 bases from J, leaving 17 bases between. Germline assignment: CDR1 DFQATT and CDR2 SNEGSKA (reference sequence). The CDR3 DNA reads TGCAGTGCTGTACTCAGGGGAAGGAGCTCCTATAATTCACCCCTCCACTTT. Protein product: CSAVLRGRSSYNSPLHF.

In its sample, this clonotype was seen many times. The rearrangement uses TRBV18 and TRBJ1-1; D possibly corresponds to TRBD1 (5 bases). CDR3 length equals 15 residues. The V end was cut by 3 bases, the J end by 4 bases, with 15 bases between. Germline V gives CDR1 KGHSH, CDR2 LQKENI. CDR3 sequence: CASSPIFLGATEAFF. CDR3 coding DNA: TGTGCCAGCTCACCGATCTTCCTCGGGGCCACTGAAGCTTTCTTT.

This sequence joins TRBV16 and TRBJ1-1, with 7 nucleotides matching TRBD1. Losses at the gene ends were 2 bases for V and 5 bases for J; bases not matched to a gene: 8. The germline V gene encodes CDR1 KGHSY and CDR2 FQNENV. CDR3 size: 15 residues. CDR3 residues: CASSQAQGEQTEAFF. CDR3 in DNA: TGTGCCAGCAGCCAAGCTCAGGGGGAACAGACTGAAGCTTTCTTT.

The chain uses TRBV20-1 and TRBJ2-3, with no clear D. Trimming pared 0 bases from V and 4 bases from J, leaving 20 bases between. In germline, CDR1 is DFQATT, CDR2 SNEGSKA (reference sequence). The CDR3 is 17 residues long. The CDR3, as DNA: TGCAGTGCTAGAGATCTTCGTCGGGTTAGTGAGGCAGATACGCAGTATTTT. Amino acid sequence: CSARDLRRVSEADTQYF.

This clonotype was found a few times. The V and J genes are TRBV27 and TRBJ1-1, with 8 bases aligning to TRBD1. With 8 bases clipped from V and 3 bases from J, the junction kept 11 bases outside the gene matches. CDR3 length: 15 residues. The V gene's germline CDR1 is MNHEY and CDR2 SMNVEV (reference sequence). CDR3 coding DNA: TGTGCCAGCGTTGGTGGACAGGGAGGGTACACTGAAGCTTTCTTT. Its protein is CASVGGQGGYTEAFF.

V gene TRBV7-9 combines with J gene TRBJ2-3, with unresolved D. CDR3 length equals 13 residues. Germline V lookup: CDR1 SEHNR, CDR2 FQNEAQ (reference sequence). V was clipped by 4 bases and J by 1 base, with 6 bases between them. CDR3: CASSCAGTDTQYF. The DNA of the CDR3 is TGTGCCAGCAGCTGCGCCGGCACAGATACGCAGTATTTT.

This clonotype appeared many times. The chain has TRBV29-1 and TRBJ2-3; D is unresolved. Trimming took off 4 bases at V and 1 base at J, with 3 bases between the two ends. The CDR3 totals 11 residues. Germline CDR1 and CDR2: SQVTM and ANQGSEA. CDR3 protein: CSVGGTDTQYF. The CDR3 DNA reads as TGCAGCGTTGGAGGCACAGATACGCAGTATTTT.

In this sample, this clonotype turned up a few times. The chain combines TRBV11-2 with TRBJ2-1; D remains ambiguous. Germline V gene lookup returns CDR1 SGHAT and CDR2 FQNNGV. V shed 5 bases and J shed 3 bases, with 8 bases lying between them. CDR3 length equals 13 residues. CDR3 bases: TGTGCCAGCAGCCAGGCGAGCTACAATGAGCAGTTCTTC. This encodes CASSQASYNEQFF.

Regarding this clonotype: At one boundary the junction diverges from the germline segment, which might be a read error. The gene calls are TRBV10-3 and TRBJ2-1, with 9 bases identical to TRBD2. This CDR3 has 15 residues. Germline V gives CDR1 ENHRY, CDR2 SYGVKD. In nucleotides, the CDR3 is TGTGCCATCAGCCGAACGGCTAGCGGGGTCTATGATCAGTTCTTC. Translated, it gives CAISRTASGVYDQFF.

The chain uses TRBV3-1 and TRBJ2-7; no definite D call. This CDR3 comprises 13 residues. Germline V gives CDR1 LGHDT, CDR2 YNNKEL (reference sequence). V lost 1 base, J lost 6 bases, and 10 bases lay in between. The CDR3 loop reads CASSQVDESEQYF. The CDR3 region has the DNA TGTGCCAGCAGCCAAGTAGACGAGTCCGAGCAGTACTTC.

In its sample, this clonotype was seen a few times. The V and J genes are TRBV20-1 and TRBJ2-1; 7 nucleotides line up with TRBD2. The germline CDR1 and CDR2 sequences are DFQATT and SNEGSKA (reference sequence). Losses at the gene ends were 3 bases for V and 1 base for J; bases not matched to a gene: 12. This CDR3 has 17 residues. CDR3 in amino acids: CSARIRLASHSYNEQFF. The CDR3 bases are TGCAGTGCTAGGATCCGACTAGCCTCTCATTCCTACAATGAGCAGTTCTTC.

The genes are TRBV29-1 and TRBJ2-7, with D possibly matching TRBD2 (6 bases). V was pared by 6 bases and J by 2 bases, with 20 bases between. The CDR3 runs 15 residues. The germline CDR1 and CDR2 sequences are SQVTM and ANQGSEA. This chain's CDR3 is CSVGGGVSNPYEQYF. The DNA for the CDR3 is TGCAGCGTGGGAGGTGGGGTCTCGAATCCCTACGAGCAGTACTTC.